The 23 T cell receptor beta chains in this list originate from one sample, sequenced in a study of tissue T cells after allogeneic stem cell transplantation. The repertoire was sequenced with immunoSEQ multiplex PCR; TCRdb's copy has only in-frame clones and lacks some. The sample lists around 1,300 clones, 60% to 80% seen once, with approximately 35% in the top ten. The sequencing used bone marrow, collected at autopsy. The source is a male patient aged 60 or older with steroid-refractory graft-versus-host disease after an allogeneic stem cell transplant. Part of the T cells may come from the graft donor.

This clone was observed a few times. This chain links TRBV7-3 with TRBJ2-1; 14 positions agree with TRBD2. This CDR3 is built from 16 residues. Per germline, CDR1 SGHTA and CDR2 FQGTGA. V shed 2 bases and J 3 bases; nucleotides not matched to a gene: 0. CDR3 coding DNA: TGTGCCAGCAGCTTAGGGACTAGCGGGGGCTACAATGAGCAGTTCTTC. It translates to CASSLGTSGGYNEQFF.

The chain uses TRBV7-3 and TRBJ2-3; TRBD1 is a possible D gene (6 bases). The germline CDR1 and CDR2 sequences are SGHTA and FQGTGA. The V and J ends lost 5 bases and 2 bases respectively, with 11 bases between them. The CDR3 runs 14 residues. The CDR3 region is CASSGTGNTDTQYF. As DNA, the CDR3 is TGTGCCAGCAGCGGCACAGGGAACACAGATACGCAGTATTTT.

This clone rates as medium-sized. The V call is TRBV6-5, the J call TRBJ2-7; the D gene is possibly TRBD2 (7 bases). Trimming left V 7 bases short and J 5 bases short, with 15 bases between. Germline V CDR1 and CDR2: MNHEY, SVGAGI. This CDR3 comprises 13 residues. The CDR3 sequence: CASTRGAINEQYF. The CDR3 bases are TGTGCCAGCACCCGGGGGGCAATCAACGAGCAGTACTTC.

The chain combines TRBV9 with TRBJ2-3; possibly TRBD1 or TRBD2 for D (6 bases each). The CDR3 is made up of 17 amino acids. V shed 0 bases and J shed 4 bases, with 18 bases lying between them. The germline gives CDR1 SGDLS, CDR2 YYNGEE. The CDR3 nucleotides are TGTGCCAGCAGCGTAGCTGGGTACGGGGGCGTCCCAGATACGCAGTATTTT. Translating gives CASSVAGYGGVPDTQYF.

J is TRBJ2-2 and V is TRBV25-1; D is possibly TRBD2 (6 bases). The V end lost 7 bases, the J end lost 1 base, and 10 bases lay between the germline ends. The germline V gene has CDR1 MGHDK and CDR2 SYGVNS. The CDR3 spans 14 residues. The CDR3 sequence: CASTGDLNTGELFF. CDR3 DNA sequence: TGTGCCAGCACGGGGGACTTGAACACCGGGGAGCTGTTTTTT.

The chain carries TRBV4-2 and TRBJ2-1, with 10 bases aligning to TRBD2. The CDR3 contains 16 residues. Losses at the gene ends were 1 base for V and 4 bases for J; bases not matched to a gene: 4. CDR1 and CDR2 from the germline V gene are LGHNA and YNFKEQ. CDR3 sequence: CASSQVASGGYNEQFF. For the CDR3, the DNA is TGTGCCAGCAGCCAAGTGGCTAGCGGGGGTTACAATGAGCAGTTCTTC.

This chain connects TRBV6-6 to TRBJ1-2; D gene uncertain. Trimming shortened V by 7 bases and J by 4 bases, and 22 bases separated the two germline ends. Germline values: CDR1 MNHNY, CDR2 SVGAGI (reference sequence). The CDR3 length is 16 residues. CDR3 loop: CASKDAANWPGYGYTF. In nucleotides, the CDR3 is TGTGCCAGCAAAGACGCAGCGAATTGGCCAGGCTATGGCTACACCTTC.

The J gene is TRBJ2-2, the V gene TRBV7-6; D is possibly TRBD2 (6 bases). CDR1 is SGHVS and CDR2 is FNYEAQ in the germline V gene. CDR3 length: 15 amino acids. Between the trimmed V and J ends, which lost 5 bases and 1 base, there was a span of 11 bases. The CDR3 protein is CASSSGWLNTGELFF. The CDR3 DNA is TGTGCCAGCAGCAGCGGGTGGTTGAACACCGGGGAGCTGTTTTTT.

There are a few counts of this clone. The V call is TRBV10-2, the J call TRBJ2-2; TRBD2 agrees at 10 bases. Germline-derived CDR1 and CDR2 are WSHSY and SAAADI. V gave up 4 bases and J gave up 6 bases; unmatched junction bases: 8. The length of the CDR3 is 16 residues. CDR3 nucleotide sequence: TGCGCCAGCAGTGCTAGCGGGGGATCGTCCCCCGGGGAGCTGTTTTTT. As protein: CASSASGGSSPGELFF.

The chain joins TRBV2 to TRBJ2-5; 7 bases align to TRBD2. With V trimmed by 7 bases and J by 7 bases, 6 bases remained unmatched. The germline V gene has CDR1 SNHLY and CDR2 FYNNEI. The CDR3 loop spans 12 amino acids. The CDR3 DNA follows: TGTGCCAGCAACGCGGGGGAAGGGACCCAGTACTTC. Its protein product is CASNAGEGTQYF.

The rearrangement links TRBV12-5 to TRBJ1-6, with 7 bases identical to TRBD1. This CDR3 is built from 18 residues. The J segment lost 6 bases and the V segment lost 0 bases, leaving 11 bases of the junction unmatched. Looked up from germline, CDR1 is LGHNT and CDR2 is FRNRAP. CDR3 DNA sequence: TGTGCTAGTGGTTTGGTAGGGGAACAGGGGAGACCTAATTCACCCCTCCACTTT. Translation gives CASGLVGEQGRPNSPLHF.

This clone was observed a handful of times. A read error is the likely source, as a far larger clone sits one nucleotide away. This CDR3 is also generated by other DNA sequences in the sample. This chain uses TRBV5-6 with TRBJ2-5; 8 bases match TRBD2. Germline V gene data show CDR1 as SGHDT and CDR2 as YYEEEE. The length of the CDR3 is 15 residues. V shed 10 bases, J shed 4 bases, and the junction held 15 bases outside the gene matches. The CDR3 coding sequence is TGTGCCCGCTGCTTGGGGGCCGGGGGGGGAGAGACCCAGTACTTC. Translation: CARCLGAGGGETQYF.

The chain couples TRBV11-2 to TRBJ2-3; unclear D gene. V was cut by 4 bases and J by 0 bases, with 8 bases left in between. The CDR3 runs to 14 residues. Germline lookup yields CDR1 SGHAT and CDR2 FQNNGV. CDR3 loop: CASSSLGSTDTQYF. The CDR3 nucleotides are TGTGCCAGCAGCTCCCTGGGGAGCACAGATACGCAGTATTTT.

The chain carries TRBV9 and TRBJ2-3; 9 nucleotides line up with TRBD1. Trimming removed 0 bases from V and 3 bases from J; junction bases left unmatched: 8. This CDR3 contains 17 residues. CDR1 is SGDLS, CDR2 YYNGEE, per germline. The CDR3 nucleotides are TGTGCCAGCAGCGTAGGATGGACAGGGGCCGCGACAGATACGCAGTATTTT. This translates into CASSVGWTGAATDTQYF.

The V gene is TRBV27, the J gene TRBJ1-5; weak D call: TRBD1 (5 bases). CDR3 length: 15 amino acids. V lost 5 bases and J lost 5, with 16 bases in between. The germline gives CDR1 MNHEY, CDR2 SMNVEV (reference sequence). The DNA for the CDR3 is TGTGCCAGCAGTGGTGGGGGTGTTGGTTATCAGCCCCAGCATTTT. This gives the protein CASSGGGVGYQPQHF.

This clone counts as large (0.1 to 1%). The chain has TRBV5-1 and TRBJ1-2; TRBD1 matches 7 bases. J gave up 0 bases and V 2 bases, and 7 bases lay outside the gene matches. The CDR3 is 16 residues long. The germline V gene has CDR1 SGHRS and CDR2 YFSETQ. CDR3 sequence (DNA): TGCGCCAGCAGCTTCAAAGGGGGCGCCTCTAACTATGGCTACACCTTC. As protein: CASSFKGGASNYGYTF.

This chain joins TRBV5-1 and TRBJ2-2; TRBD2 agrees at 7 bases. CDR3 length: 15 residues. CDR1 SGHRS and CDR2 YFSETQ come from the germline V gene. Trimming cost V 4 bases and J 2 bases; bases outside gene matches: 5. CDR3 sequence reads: CASSPGGVNTGELFF. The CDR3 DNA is TGCGCCAGCAGCCCGGGGGGAGTAAACACCGGGGAGCTGTTTTTT.

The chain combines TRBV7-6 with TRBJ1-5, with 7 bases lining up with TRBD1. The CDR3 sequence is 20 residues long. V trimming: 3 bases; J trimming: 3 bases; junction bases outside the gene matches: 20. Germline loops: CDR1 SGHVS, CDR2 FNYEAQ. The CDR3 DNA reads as TGTGCCAGCAGCTTTAATCCTGACGAAGAAGCAGGGGGGTTCAATCAGCCCCAGCATTTT. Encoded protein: CASSFNPDEEAGGFNQPQHF. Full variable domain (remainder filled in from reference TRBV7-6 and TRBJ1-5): GAGVSQSPRYKVTKRGQDVALRCDPISGHVSLYWYRQALGQGPEFLTYFNYEAQQDKSGLPNDRFSAERPEGSISTLTIQRTEQRDSAMYRCASSFNPDEEAGGFNQPQHFGDGTRLSIL.

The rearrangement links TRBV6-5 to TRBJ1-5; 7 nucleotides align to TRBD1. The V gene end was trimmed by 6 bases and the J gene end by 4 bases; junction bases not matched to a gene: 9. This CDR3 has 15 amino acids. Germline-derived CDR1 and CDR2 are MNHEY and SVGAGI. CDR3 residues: CASSLRQGGNQPQHF. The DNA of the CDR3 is TGTGCCAGCAGCCTCCGACAGGGAGGAAATCAGCCCCAGCATTTT.

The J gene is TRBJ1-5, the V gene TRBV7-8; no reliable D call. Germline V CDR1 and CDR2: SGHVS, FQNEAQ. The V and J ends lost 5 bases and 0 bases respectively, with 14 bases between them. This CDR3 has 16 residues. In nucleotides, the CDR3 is TGTGCCAGCAGCCTAATGGTATCGCATAGCAATCAGCCCCAGCATTTT. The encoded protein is CASSLMVSHSNQPQHF.

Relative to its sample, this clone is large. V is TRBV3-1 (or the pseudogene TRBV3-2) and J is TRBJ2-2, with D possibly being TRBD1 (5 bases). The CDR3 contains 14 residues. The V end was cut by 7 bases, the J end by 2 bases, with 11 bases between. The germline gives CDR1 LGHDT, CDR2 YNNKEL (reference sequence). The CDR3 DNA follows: TGTGCCAGCACCACAGGACCCAACACCGGGGAGCTGTTTTTT. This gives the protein CASTTGPNTGELFF.

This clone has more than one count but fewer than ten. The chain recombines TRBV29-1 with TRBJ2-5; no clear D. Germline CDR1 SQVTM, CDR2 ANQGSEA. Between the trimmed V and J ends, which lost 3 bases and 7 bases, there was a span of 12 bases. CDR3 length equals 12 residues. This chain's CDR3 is CSVDGPPGTQYF. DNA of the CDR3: TGCAGCGTTGATGGCCCCCCCGGGACCCAGTACTTC. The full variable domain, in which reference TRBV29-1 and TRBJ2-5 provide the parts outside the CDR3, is SAVISQKPSRDICQRGTSLTIQCQVDSQVTMMFWYRQQPGQSLTLIATANQGSEATYESGFVIDKFPISRPNLTFSTLTVSNMSPEDSSIYLCSVDGPPGTQYFGPGTRLLVL.

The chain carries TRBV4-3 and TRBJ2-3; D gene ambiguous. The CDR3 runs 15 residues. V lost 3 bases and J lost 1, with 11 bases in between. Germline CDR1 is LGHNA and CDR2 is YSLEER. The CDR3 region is CASSQETPGTDTQYF. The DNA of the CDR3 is TGCGCCAGCAGCCAGGAAACTCCCGGCACAGATACGCAGTATTTT.